Listed here are 8 T cell receptor beta chains from one sample, sequenced in a study of T cell responses to AZD1222 COVID-19 vaccine. Profiled with immunoSEQ multiplex PCR; TCRdb holds only in-frame clones, not every one. The data contain about 76,000 clones, 70% to 90% of them seen just once; the ten biggest clones take up around 9.9%. Sequenced here: peripheral blood, sampled on day 0 of AZD1222 vaccination. The receptors originated from an adult in good health.

V usage is TRBV7-2 and J usage is TRBJ1-4; D call uncertain. The CDR3 is 15 amino acids. Germline CDR1 SGHTA, CDR2 FQGNSA. Trimming cost V 6 bases and J 0 bases, with 11 bases left between them. CDR3 in DNA: TGTGCCAGCAGTACTTGGACTGCAACTAATGAAAAACTGTTTTTT. Its translation is CASSTWTATNEKLFF.

The chain uses TRBV28 and TRBJ1-6; no reliable D call. Trimming left V 11 bases short and J 7 bases short, with 18 bases between. The CDR3 sequence is 14 residues long. Germline V gives CDR1 MDHEN, CDR2 SYDVKM. The CDR3 region is CASSRETLNSPLHF. In DNA, the CDR3 is TGTGCCTCCTCCCGGGAGACATTGAATTCACCCCTCCACTTT.

The chain joins TRBV2 to TRBJ1-1; D remains ambiguous. The CDR3 length is 12 residues. CDR1 and CDR2 from the germline V gene are SNHLY and FYNNEI. The V end was cut by 3 bases, the J end by 11 bases, with 13 bases between. The CDR3 protein is CASSDGPLRAFF. CDR3 nucleotides: TGTGCCAGCAGTGATGGCCCCTTGAGGGCTTTCTTT.

V usage is TRBV11-1 and J usage is TRBJ2-7; 8 nucleotides line up with TRBD1. The V segment lost 3 bases and the J segment 5 bases; nucleotides outside the gene matches: 9. This CDR3 contains 15 residues. In germline, CDR1 is SGHAT, CDR2 FQDESV (reference sequence). The CDR3 DNA reads as TGTGCCAGCAGCTTCGGACAGGGTGGGCGCAACGAGCAGTACTTC. Its translation is CASSFGQGGRNEQYF.

The chain has TRBV2 and TRBJ1-1, with D tentatively TRBD1 (5 bases). Trimming took 5 bases from V and 3 from J, leaving 13 bases between them. The germline V gene has CDR1 SNHLY and CDR2 FYNNEI. The CDR3 runs 14 residues. For the CDR3, the DNA is TGTGCCAGCAGTCTCGCCCAGGGCTACACTGAAGCTTTCTTT. Its protein is CASSLAQGYTEAFF.

V is TRBV28 and J is TRBJ1-5, with D possibly TRBD1 on 6 matching bases. Trimming pared 1 base from V and 4 bases from J, leaving 14 bases between. CDR1 and CDR2 (germline): MDHEN, SYDVKM. The CDR3 spans 16 residues. As DNA, the CDR3 is TGTGCCAGCAGTTTATTTGCGGGGGCGGGGAATCAGCCCCAGCATTTT. Translated: CASSLFAGAGNQPQHF. The full variable domain, rest sourced from reference TRBV28 and TRBJ1-5, is DVKVTQSSRYLVKRTGEKVFLECVQDMDHENMFWYRQDPGLGLRLIYFSYDVKMKEKGDIPEGYSVSREKKERFSLILESASTNQTSMYLCASSLFAGAGNQPQHFGDGTRLSIL.

The V call is TRBV5-1, the J call TRBJ2-1, with D tentatively TRBD1 (6 bases). Germline CDR1 and CDR2: SGHRS and YFSETQ. The length of the CDR3 is 13 residues. The ends were cut back, 4 bases at V and 6 bases at J, with 11 bases in the middle. The CDR3 DNA is TGCGCCAGCAGCAGCAGGGGATCCAATGAGCAGTTCTTC. It yields the protein CASSSRGSNEQFF.

This chain joins TRBV11-2 and TRBJ1-1; no reliable D call. The V end was cut by 6 bases, the J end by 6 bases, with 17 bases between. Per germline, CDR1 SGHAT and CDR2 FQNNGV. The CDR3 length is 14 residues. The CDR3 bases are TGTGCCAGCAGTCCCGTCGGGGTGGCCGCTGAAGCTTTCTTT. Translation: CASSPVGVAAEAFF. Full variable domain (remainder filled in from reference TRBV11-2 and TRBJ1-1): EAGVAQSPRYKIIEKRQSVAFWCNPISGHATLYWYQQILGQGPKLLIQFQNNGVVDDSQLPKDRFSAERLKGVDSTLKIQPAKLEDSAVYLCASSPVGVAAEAFFGQGTRLTVV.